The 4 T cell receptor beta chains below were found in one sample sequenced in a study of Ad26.COV2.S vaccination and SARS-CoV-2 variants. Here immunoSEQ multiplex PCR was the method, and the copy in TCRdb shows in-frame clones only, minus some. The table records about 680,000 clones, approximately 88% of them present only once. Described treatment: over 15 received Ad26.COV2.S at low or high dose, single or two shots; about 5 received placebo; per-sample allocation not given. Sampling was performed 63 days after the first vaccine or placebo injection. Source: peripheral blood, taken in a trial of Ad26.COV2.S vaccine versus placebo. Receptor source: a person aged 18-60 years who received the Ad26.COV2.S COVID-19 vaccine or a placebo.

The rearrangement joins TRBV30 to TRBJ2-1; 8 bases align to TRBD2. V was clipped by 7 bases and J by 8 bases; unmatched bases: 16. The CDR3 contains 15 residues. Germline V gene lookup returns CDR1 GTSNPN and CDR2 SVGIG (reference sequence). CDR3 region: CAYSPGGVGDDEQFF. DNA for the CDR3: TGTGCCTACTCCCCCGGGGGGGTTGGAGACGATGAGCAGTTCTTC.

V gene TRBV24-1 combines with J gene TRBJ2-7, with D perhaps being TRBD1 or TRBD2 (5 bases each). V lost 1 base and J 0 bases, leaving 21 bases between the germline ends. In germline, CDR1 is KGHDR, CDR2 SFDVKD. The CDR3 contains 19 residues. The DNA of the CDR3 is TGTGCCACCAGTGATTTTTCCCGGGACCCCGGACAAAGCTCCTACGAGCAGTACTTC. It specifies CATSDFSRDPGQSSYEQYF.

On this clone: Other nucleotide sequences from this sample produce the same CDR3. CDR3 in amino acids: CAISKGQGNTEAFF. DNA of the CDR3: TGTGCCATCAGTAAGGGACAGGGGAACACTGAAGCTTTCTTT. This rearrangement joins TRBV10-3 to TRBJ1-1, with 9 bases fitting TRBD1. Germline CDR1 is ENHRY and CDR2 is SYGVKD. This CDR3 has 14 residues. With 5 bases clipped from V and 1 base from J, the junction kept 2 bases outside the gene matches.

V is TRBV11-3 and J is TRBJ2-2; 10 bases agree with TRBD1. J lost 5 bases, V lost 1 base, and 1 base had no gene match. The CDR3 has 15 amino acids. Germline loops: CDR1 SGHNT, CDR2 YENEEA. As DNA, the CDR3 is TGTGCCAGCAGCTTAGGGGGACAGGGGACCGGGGAGCTGTTTTTT. It specifies CASSLGGQGTGELFF.